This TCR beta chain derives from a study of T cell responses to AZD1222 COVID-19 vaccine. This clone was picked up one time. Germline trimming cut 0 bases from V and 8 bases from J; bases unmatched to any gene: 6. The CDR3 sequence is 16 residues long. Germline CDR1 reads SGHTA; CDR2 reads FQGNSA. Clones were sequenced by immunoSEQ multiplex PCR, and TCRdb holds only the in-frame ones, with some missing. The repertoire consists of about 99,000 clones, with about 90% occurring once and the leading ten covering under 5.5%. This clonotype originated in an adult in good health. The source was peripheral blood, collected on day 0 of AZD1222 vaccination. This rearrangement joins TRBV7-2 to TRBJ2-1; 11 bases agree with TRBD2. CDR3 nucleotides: TGTGCCAGCAGCTTAGCTAGCGGGGGGGGTGGTTATGAGCAGTTCTTC. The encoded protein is CASSLASGGGGYEQFF.